The 4 T cell receptor beta chains reported below all come from one sample, sequenced in a study of blood T cell repertoires in COVID-19. Some clones are missing from TCRdb's copy, which holds only in-frame ones; the method was immunoSEQ multiplex PCR. The table records 150,000 or so clones, roughly 90% of them present only once. Material: peripheral blood. The receptors here all came from a man younger than 30 with acute or convalescent COVID-19.

This chain uses TRBV14 with TRBJ2-3, with D maybe TRBD2 (6 bases). CDR3 length: 16 amino acids. V shed 0 bases and J shed 3 bases, with 13 bases lying between them. Germline V gene data show CDR1 as SGHDN and CDR2 as FVKESK. CDR3 in amino acids: CASSQETSWGTDTQYF. The CDR3 bases are TGTGCCAGCAGCCAAGAGACTAGTTGGGGGACAGATACGCAGTATTTT.

In DNA, the CDR3 is TGCGCCAGCAGCTTGGCCGGGGGCACAGATACGCAGTATTTT. This encodes CASSLAGGTDTQYF. This chain uses TRBV5-1 with TRBJ2-3, with TRBD2 as a possible D gene (5 bases). The CDR3 is 14 residues long. Looked up from germline, CDR1 is SGHRS and CDR2 is YFSETQ. V was clipped by 0 bases and J by 1 base, with 6 bases between them.

CDR3 nucleotides: TGTGCCAGCAGCTTAGGGAGGGGAACTAACTATGGCTACACCTTC. Its translation is CASSLGRGTNYGYTF. The chain has TRBV7-8 and TRBJ1-2, with D possibly matching TRBD1 (5 bases). CDR1 is SGHVS, CDR2 FQNEAQ, per germline. The CDR3 has 15 amino acids. The germline V and J ends were trimmed by 1 base and 0 bases, with 9 bases remaining between them. Full variable domain (missing parts from reference TRBV7-8 and TRBJ1-2): GAGVSQSPRYKVAKRGQDVALRCDPISGHVSLFWYQQALGQGPEFLTYFQNEAQLDKSGLPSDRFFAERPEGSVSTLKIQRTQQEDSAVYLCASSLGRGTNYGYTFGSGTRLTVV.

This sequence joins TRBV19 and TRBJ1-1; 7 nucleotides align to TRBD1. V was pared by 3 bases and J by 2 bases, with 12 bases of the junction left unmatched. CDR1 LNHDA and CDR2 SQIVND come from the germline V gene (reference sequence). The CDR3 loop spans 17 amino acids. CDR3 in DNA: TGTGCCAGTAGTATTAGGGGAGACAGGGCGCTAAACACTGAAGCTTTCTTT. Translation: CASSIRGDRALNTEAFF.